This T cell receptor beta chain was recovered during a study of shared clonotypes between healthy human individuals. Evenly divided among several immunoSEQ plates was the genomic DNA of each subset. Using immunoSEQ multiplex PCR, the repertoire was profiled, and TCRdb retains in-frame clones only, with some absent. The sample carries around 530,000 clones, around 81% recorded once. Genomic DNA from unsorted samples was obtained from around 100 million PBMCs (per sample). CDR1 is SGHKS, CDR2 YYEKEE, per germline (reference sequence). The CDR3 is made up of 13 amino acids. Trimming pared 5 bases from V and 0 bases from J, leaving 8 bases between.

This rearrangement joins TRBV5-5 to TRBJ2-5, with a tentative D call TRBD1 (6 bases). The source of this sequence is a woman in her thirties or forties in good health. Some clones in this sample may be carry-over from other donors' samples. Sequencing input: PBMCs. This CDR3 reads CASSTGNQETQYF. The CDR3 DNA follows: TGTGCCAGCAGTACAGGGAACCAAGAGACCCAGTACTTC.